This T cell receptor (beta chain) appears in the sequencing data of a study of cytomegalovirus exposure and HLA in healthy donors. Findings of the study overall: Generally TCR sequences proved uncommon, though certain public TCRs appeared in numerous donors. The presence/absence work took it that sequencing depth was about the same across donors. The study put under 200 TCR beta chains on its list as cytomegalovirus-associated.

This clone was recorded only once. Antigen unknown. A multiplex PCR was run with 60 Vbeta primers and 13 Jbeta primers. Clones were read by immunoSEQ multiplex PCR, and TCRdb kept only the in-frame ones, dropping some. The table includes under 150,000 clones, 84% detected once. The V and J ends lost 5 bases and 5 bases, in that order; junction bases with no gene match: 14. The germline V gene has CDR1 SGHVS and CDR2 FQNEAQ. The CDR3 is 16 amino acids. Sequencing was carried out using PBMCs. This sequence joins TRBV7-8 and TRBJ1-1; 7 nucleotides agree with TRBD1. This TCR was sampled from a boy under 10 years old in good health and CMV-seronegative. Here the CDR3 reads CASSPGQPGVVTEAFF. CDR3 sequence (DNA): TGTGCCAGCAGCCCGGGACAGCCGGGAGTCGTGACTGAAGCTTTCTTT.